The rows below give T cell receptor beta chains drawn from one sample of a study of beta chain features in type 1 diabetes. Profiled with immunoSEQ multiplex PCR; TCRdb holds only in-frame clones, not every one. The sample consists of around 170,000 clones, about 9% of them appearing once. The sequenced material came from central memory CD4+ T cells from blood. These TCRs come from a young woman with type 1 diabetes. Each CDR3 is given with its conserved first and last residue. A D gene is named only where the DNA matches it firmly. Clone size, where shown, is once, few, many, or a class for clones that have expanded.

D gene: TRBD1; V gene: TRBV5-6; clone size: -; J gene: TRBJ2-5; CDR3 DNA: TGTGCCAGCAGCTTGTGGTCAGGGGGCTTACAAGAGACCCAGTACTTC; CDR3 protein: CASSLWSGGLQETQYF
D gene: -; V gene: TRBV2; clone size: -; J gene: TRBJ1-3; CDR3 DNA: TGTGCCAGCAGTGAAAGACACATCTCTGGAAACACCATATATTTT; CDR3 protein: CASSERHISGNTIYF
D gene: -; V gene: TRBV7-2; clone size: few; J gene: TRBJ1-1; CDR3 DNA: TGTGCCAGCAGCCCCGGAGGAGGGCCTAGTTTGGAAGCTTTCTTT; CDR3 protein: CASSPGGGPSLEAFF
D gene: -; V gene: TRBV27; clone size: -; J gene: TRBJ1-5; CDR3 DNA: TGTGCCAGCAGCTATACAAGGGGGAGCAATCAGCCCCAGCATTTT; CDR3 protein: CASSYTRGSNQPQHF
D gene: TRBD2; V gene: TRBV27; clone size: few; J gene: TRBJ2-1; CDR3 DNA: TGTGCCAGCCAGACTAGCGGGAGAGCGAATGAGCAGTTCTTC; CDR3 protein: CASQTSGRANEQFF
D gene: TRBD2; V gene: TRBV11-3; clone size: -; J gene: TRBJ2-7; CDR3 DNA: TGTGCCAGCAGCTCCCAGCGGGAGGGCGGAAACGAGCAGTACTTC; CDR3 protein: CASSSQREGGNEQYF
D gene: -; V gene: TRBV2; clone size: -; J gene: TRBJ1-5; CDR3 DNA: TGTGCCAGCAGTGAATTAAGAGGAGATCAGCCCCAGCATTTT; CDR3 protein: CASSELRGDQPQHF
D gene: -; V gene: TRBV30; clone size: few; J gene: TRBJ1-2; CDR3 DNA: TGTGCCTGGAGTGTACAAAGAGGAGGCTACACCTTC; CDR3 protein: CAWSVQRGGYTF
D gene: -; V gene: TRBV29-1; clone size: -; J gene: TRBJ2-1; CDR3 DNA: TGCAGCGTTGATGGCCTTGTTTCAGGGGGGTACAATGAGCAGTTCTTC; CDR3 protein: CSVDGLVSGGYNEQFF
D gene: TRBD2; V gene: TRBV6-5; clone size: -; J gene: TRBJ2-7; CDR3 DNA: TGTGCCAGCAGTAGTAGCGGGTCGAGCTCCTACGAGCAGTACTTC; CDR3 protein: CASSSSGSSSYEQYF
D gene: TRBD1; V gene: TRBV5-1; clone size: -; J gene: TRBJ2-7; CDR3 DNA: TGCGCCAGCAGCTTGTTGCCAACCCCGGGACAGGACTACGAGCAGTACTTC; CDR3 protein: CASSLLPTPGQDYEQYF
D gene: TRBD2; V gene: TRBV6-1; clone size: -; J gene: TRBJ2-1; CDR3 DNA: TGTGCCAGCAGCTTACTAGCGGGAATCAATGAGCAGTTCTTC; CDR3 protein: CASSLLAGINEQFF
D gene: -; V gene: TRBV30; clone size: few; J gene: TRBJ1-1; CDR3 DNA: TGTGCCTGGAAGATTGGGGGCTCGAACACTGAAGCTTTCTTT; CDR3 protein: CAWKIGGSNTEAFF
D gene: -; V gene: TRBV14; clone size: few; J gene: TRBJ1-2; CDR3 DNA: TGTGCCAGCAGCCCAGAGACAGCCTATGGCTACACCTTC; CDR3 protein: CASSPETAYGYTF
D gene: TRBD1; V gene: TRBV18; clone size: few; J gene: TRBJ2-7; CDR3 DNA: TGTGCCAGCTCACCGCGCCGAGGGACAGGGCGGTCCTACGAGCAGTACTTC; CDR3 protein: CASSPRRGTGRSYEQYF
D gene: -; V gene: TRBV14; clone size: few; J gene: TRBJ1-2; CDR3 DNA: TGTGCCAGCAGCCAGTTTACCGGGTATGGCTACACCTTC; CDR3 protein: CASSQFTGYGYTF